The rows below give T cell receptor beta chains drawn from one sample of a study of blood T cells in healthy people across ages. From the 5' RACE reads, TCRdb called clonotypes with MiXCR, one entry per CDR3 protein. Of roughly 1.6 million distinct CDR3 sequences detected, almost 35% appear once; the ten largest clones hold roughly 10%. The specimen was blood. The origin of the receptors is a woman aged 25 to 45 in good health. Each CDR3 is given with its conserved first and last residue. D genes are given only for firm matches. Rows may omit the clone size; those that give it use once, few, many or a size class.

TRBV20-1,-,-,TRBJ2-5,TGCAGTGCTAGAGCGTCTACAGTTTTTGAGACCCAGTACTTC,CSARASTVFETQYF
TRBV6-5,-,few,TRBJ2-3,TGTGCCAGCAGACGACTCACGGGGGATACGCAGTATTTT,CASRRLTGDTQYF
TRBV20-1,-,few,TRBJ1-1,TGCAGTGCCGCGGAGACAGTTCGTTTCTTT,CSAAETVRFF
TRBV20-1,TRBD2,-,TRBJ2-6,TGCAGTGCCTCTCATAGACTAATGGCGGGGGGGACCTCTGGGGCCAACGTCCTGACTTTC,CSASHRLMAGGTSGANVLTF
TRBV20-1,-,few,TRBJ1-6,TGCAGTGCTAAGGGACCTAGAGATTCACCCCTCCACTTT,CSAKGPRDSPLHF
TRBV6-1,-,-,TRBJ1-5,TGTGCCAGCAGTGAAGACCCAGGAACGAATCAGCCCCAGCATTTT,CASSEDPGTNQPQHF
TRBV10-1,TRBD1,-,TRBJ2-3,TGCGCCAGCAGCCAGGACAGGGACACAGATACGCAGTATTTT,CASSQDRDTDTQYF
TRBV27,TRBD2,many,TRBJ2-7,TGTGCCAGCAGTTTAGCGGGTAGCGGGAGGTACGAGCAGTACTTC,CASSLAGSGRYEQYF
TRBV7-9,-,few,TRBJ1-1,TGTGCCAGCAGCTTAGGACGGGGAATTACGAACACTGAAGCTTTCTTT,CASSLGRGITNTEAFF
TRBV29-1,-,many,TRBJ1-2,TGCAGCGCCGTTGTGGGGGTCGGACGGCCCTATGGCTACACCTTC,CSAVVGVGRPYGYTF
TRBV5-8,TRBD2,-,TRBJ2-1,TGTGCCAGCAGCTTTAGGCCTAGCGGAGCTAATGAGCAGTTCTTC,CASSFRPSGANEQFF
TRBV28,-,-,TRBJ2-3,TGTGCCAGCAGTTCGGGACCCGCGGGGAGCACAGATACGCAGTATTTT,CASSSGPAGSTDTQYF
TRBV5-1,-,-,TRBJ2-1,TGCGCCAGCAACTTGGAAGGGTCTGGGGCCCATGAGCAGTTCTTC,CASNLEGSGAHEQFF
TRBV13,TRBD2,-,TRBJ2-3,TGTGCCAGCAGCCGTCGGACTAGCGGGACTATCACAGATACGCAGTATTTT,CASSRRTSGTITDTQYF
TRBV30,TRBD1,few,TRBJ2-7,TGTGCCCCTACCCACAGGGGCAGCGAGCAGTACTTC,CAPTHRGSEQYF
TRBV30,-,-,TRBJ2-7,TGTGCCTGGACTCTTCCGGACTTCTCCTACGAGCAGTACTTC,CAWTLPDFSYEQYF
TRBV2,TRBD1,-,TRBJ1-1,TGTGCCAGCAACCAAAAACAGGGGACTGAAGCTTTCTTT,CASNQKQGTEAFF
TRBV6-1,-,-,TRBJ2-5,TGTGCCAGCACTCCGGGACTTCGGGGGGAGACCCAGTACTTC,CASTPGLRGETQYF
TRBV20-1,-,-,TRBJ2-3,TGCAGTGCTGGAGGGGGTCCAGATACGCAGTATTTT,CSAGGGPDTQYF
TRBV29-1,-,many,TRBJ2-5,TGCAGCGTGAGGGCCCTCACAGGGGAGACCCAGTACTTC,CSVRALTGETQYF
TRBV6-2/TRBV6-3,TRBD1,few,TRBJ1-6,TGTGCCAGCACCGGGACAGGGGGCAATTCACCCCTCCACTTT,CASTGTGGNSPLHF
TRBV6-1,TRBD1,-,TRBJ2-3,TGTGCCAGCAGTGAAGAGGAGACAGGGCAAGATACGCAGTATTTT,CASSEEETGQDTQYF
TRBV6-5,-,-,TRBJ2-4,TGTGCCGGCAGTTACAAGGGCAGTGGGGACATTCAGTACTTC,CAGSYKGSGDIQYF
TRBV18,-,-,TRBJ2-1,TGTGCCAGCTCACGAGAGGGCGATGAGCAGTTCTTC,CASSREGDEQFF
TRBV2,-,-,TRBJ2-7,TGTGCCACCTCAGACAGGCTTACCTACGAGCAGTACTTC,CATSDRLTYEQYF
TRBV3-1,-,few,TRBJ2-7,TGTGCCAGCACCGCGTCACCGGGACAACCGGGCGAGCAGTACTTC,CASTASPGQPGEQYF
TRBV28,-,once,TRBJ2-7,TGTGCCAGCAGTAACAACGGGGTGATGTACGAGCAGTACTTC,CASSNNGVMYEQYF
TRBV3-1,-,-,TRBJ2-3,TGTGCCAGCAGCCAAGACTATCGATACACAGATACGCAGTATTTT,CASSQDYRYTDTQYF
TRBV6-6,TRBD1,few,TRBJ2-1,TGTGCCAGCAGTTATAGGAGACAGGGGCTCAATGAGCAGTTCTTC,CASSYRRQGLNEQFF
TRBV20-1,-,few,TRBJ1-1,TGCAGTGTTGTGGGGACGGCGAACACTGAAGCTTTCTTT,CSVVGTANTEAFF
TRBV2,-,-,TRBJ2-3,TGTGCCAGCAGTGAACGTGGCACCGTCGGAATTAAGCAGTATTTT,CASSERGTVGIKQYF
TRBV6-5,-,-,TRBJ2-3,TGTGCCAGCAGTTACTCGACCAGCGCAGATACGCAGTATTTT,CASSYSTSADTQYF
TRBV12-3/TRBV12-4,-,few,TRBJ2-1,TGTGCCAGCAGTTTAAGGCAGGCGGGGCATGAGCAGTTCTTC,CASSLRQAGHEQFF
TRBV2,-,-,TRBJ2-5,TGTGCCAGCAGTGATTCTCCCCAGGTCAGCAATGAGCAGTACTTC,CASSDSPQVSNEQYF
TRBV7-9,-,few,TRBJ1-1,TGTGCCAGCAGCTTAGTGGGTGCGGCCACTGAAGCTTTCTTT,CASSLVGAATEAFF
TRBV3-1,-,-,TRBJ2-3,TGTGCCAGCAGCCATTCGGCGGTAACCCCGGATACGCAGTATTTT,CASSHSAVTPDTQYF
TRBV10-3,-,-,TRBJ2-3,TGTGCCATCAACGGACAGAAATCCACCTCGCCTTTACGTAGCACAGACACGCAGTATTTT,CAINGQKSTSPLRSTDTQYF
TRBV20-1,-,once,TRBJ2-7,TGCAGTGCTAGAGGTCCGGGCCTGTACTCCTACGAGCAGTACTTC,CSARGPGLYSYEQYF
TRBV5-1,TRBD2,few,TRBJ2-2,TGCGCCAGCAGCCCTCGGCTAGCGGGGGACAACACCGGGGAGCTGTTTTTT,CASSPRLAGDNTGELFF
TRBV27,TRBD2,few,TRBJ2-1,TGTGCCAGCAGTTTGGGACTAGGGGATGAGCAGTTCTTC,CASSLGLGDEQFF
TRBV11-2,-,few,TRBJ2-3,TGTGCCAGCAGGGGGACCGGGGTCTTCCTTCTGGCAGATACGCAGTATTTT,CASRGTGVFLLADTQYF
TRBV20-1,-,few,TRBJ2-1,TGCAGTGCTACCCCCGCTCGGGGCTCCTACAATGAGCAGTTCTTC,CSATPARGSYNEQFF
TRBV4-1,-,-,TRBJ1-4,TGCGCCAGCAGCCAAGGGGGGTTACTGTTTTTT,CASSQGGLLFF